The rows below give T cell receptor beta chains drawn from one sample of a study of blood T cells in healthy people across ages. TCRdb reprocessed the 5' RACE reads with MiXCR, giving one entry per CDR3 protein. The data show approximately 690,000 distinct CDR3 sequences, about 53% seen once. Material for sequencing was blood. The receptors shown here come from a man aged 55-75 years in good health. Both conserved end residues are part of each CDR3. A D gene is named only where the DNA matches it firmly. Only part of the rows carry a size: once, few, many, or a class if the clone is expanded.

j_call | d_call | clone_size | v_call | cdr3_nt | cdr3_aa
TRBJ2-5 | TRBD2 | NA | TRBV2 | TGTGCCAGCACTAGCGGGGGGAGTAATGAGCAGTACTTC | CASTSGGSNEQYF
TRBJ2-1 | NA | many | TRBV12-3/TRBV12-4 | TGTGCCAGCAGCCCGGGACCTTACAATGAGCAGTTCTTC | CASSPGPYNEQFF
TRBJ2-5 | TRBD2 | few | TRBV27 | TGTGCCAGCAGTCCCCGGGGCTTAGCGGGGCAAGAGACCCAGTACTTC | CASSPRGLAGQETQYF
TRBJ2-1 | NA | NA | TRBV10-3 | TGTGCCATCAGTGGGCCCTACAATGAGCAGTTCTTC | CAISGPYNEQFF
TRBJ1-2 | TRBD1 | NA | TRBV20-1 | TGCAGTGCTACCGACAGGGGAAAAGGCTACACCTTC | CSATDRGKGYTF
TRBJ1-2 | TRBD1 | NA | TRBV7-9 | TGTGCCAACAGCCTCGCCGCAGGGGGGTCTTATGGCTACACCTTC | CANSLAAGGSYGYTF
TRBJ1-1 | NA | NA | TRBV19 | TGTGCCAGTAGTATCCTGGGGGCGGGCACTGAAGCTTTCTTT | CASSILGAGTEAFF
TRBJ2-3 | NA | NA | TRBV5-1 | TGCGCCAGCACCCCAGGGACTAGCACAGATACGCAGTATTTT | CASTPGTSTDTQYF
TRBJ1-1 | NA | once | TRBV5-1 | TGCGCCAGCAGCATCCTGGCCCCCGATGAAGCTTTCTTT | CASSILAPDEAFF
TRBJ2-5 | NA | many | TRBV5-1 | TGTGCCAGCAGAGTGGGGGAAGAGACCCAGTACTTC | CASRVGEETQYF
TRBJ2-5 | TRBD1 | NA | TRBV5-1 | TGCGCCAGCAGCTTGGAGGGGACAGGGGAAGAGACCCAGTACTTC | CASSLEGTGEETQYF
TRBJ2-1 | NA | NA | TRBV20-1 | TGCAGTGCTACGATTAGCTGGCCAGAAGGAAGAGAGCAGTTCTTC | CSATISWPEGREQFF
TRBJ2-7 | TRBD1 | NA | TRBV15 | TGTGCCACCAGCGTAAGTTGGGACAGGGAGGCCTACGAGCAGTACTTC | CATSVSWDREAYEQYF
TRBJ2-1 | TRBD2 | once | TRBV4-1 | TGCGCCAGCAGCCAAATCCGGGGGGGACTAGCGGGGGGTGGGGAGCAGTTCTTC | CASSQIRGGLAGGGEQFF
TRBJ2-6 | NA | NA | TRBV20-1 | TGCAGTGCTAGATGGAGGAGCTCTGGGGCCAACGTCCTGACTTTC | CSARWRSSGANVLTF
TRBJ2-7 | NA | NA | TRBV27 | TGTGCCAGCAGTTTTCGGGGGCAGCCGTCCTACGAGCAGTACTTC | CASSFRGQPSYEQYF
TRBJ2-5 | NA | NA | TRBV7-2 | TGTGCCAGCAGCTCCCCCGGGGTTCCGGGCGAGGAGACCCAGTACTTC | CASSSPGVPGEETQYF
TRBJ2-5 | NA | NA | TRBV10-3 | TGTGCCATCAGCGACCGGGAGACCCAGTACTTC | CAISDRETQYF
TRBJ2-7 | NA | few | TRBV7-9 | TGTGCCAGCAGCCATAGGGGGGAGTACGAGCAGTACTTC | CASSHRGEYEQYF
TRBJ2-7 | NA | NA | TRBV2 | TGTGCCAGCAGTGAAGACGGCCTTATCTACGAGCAGTACTTC | CASSEDGLIYEQYF
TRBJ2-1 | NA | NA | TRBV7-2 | TGTGCCAGCAGCTTAGCGGGGGCAGCCTACAATGAGCAGTTCTTC | CASSLAGAAYNEQFF
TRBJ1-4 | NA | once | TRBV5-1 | TGCGCCAGCAGCGGACAAGGGTTTGGTCATGAAAAACTGTTTTTT | CASSGQGFGHEKLFF
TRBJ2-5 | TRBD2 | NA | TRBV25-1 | TGTGCTAGCAGTGGCTTTCGGACTAGCGAGGAGACCCAGTACTTC | CASSGFRTSEETQYF
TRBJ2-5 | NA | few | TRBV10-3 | TGTGCCATCAGTTGGGCGGGGGAGACCCAGTACTTC | CAISWAGETQYF
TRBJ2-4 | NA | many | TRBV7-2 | TGTGCCAGCAGCTCAAATAGGTACATTCAGTACTTC | CASSSNRYIQYF
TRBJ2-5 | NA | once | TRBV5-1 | TGCGCCAGCAGCTTTGATCAGACCCAGTACTTC | CASSFDQTQYF
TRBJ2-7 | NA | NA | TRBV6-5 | TGTGCCAGCAGTCCCAGGGACATCCGCTACGAGCAGTACTTC | CASSPRDIRYEQYF
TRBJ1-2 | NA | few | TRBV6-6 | TGTGCCAGCAGGGACCAGGTATCTTATGGCTACACCTTC | CASRDQVSYGYTF
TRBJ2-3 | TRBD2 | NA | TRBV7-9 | TGTGCCAGCACCACCCTAGCGGGGGATTACACAGATACGCAGTATTTT | CASTTLAGDYTDTQYF
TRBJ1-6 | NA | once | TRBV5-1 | TGCGCCAGCAGCCTCCACGGGGTATCACCCCTCCACTTT | CASSLHGVSPLHF
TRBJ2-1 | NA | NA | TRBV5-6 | TGTGCCAGCAGCTTGCCCCAAGAGACCCAGTTCTTC | CASSLPQETQFF
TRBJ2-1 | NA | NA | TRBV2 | TGTGCCAGGCGACTCTACAATGAGCAGTTCTTC | CARRLYNEQFF
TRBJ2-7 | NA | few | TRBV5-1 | TGCGCCAGCAGCTTTGACGGAAGCTCCTACGAGCAGTACTTC | CASSFDGSSYEQYF
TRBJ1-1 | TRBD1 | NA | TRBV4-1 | TGCGCCAGCAGCCAATCGACAGGGCGGACGATGAACACTGAAGCTTTCTTT | CASSQSTGRTMNTEAFF
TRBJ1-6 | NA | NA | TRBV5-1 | TGCGCCAGCAGCTTGGGGACCCGACAGGCCGATAATTCACCCCTCCACTTT | CASSLGTRQADNSPLHF
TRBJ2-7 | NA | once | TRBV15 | TGTGCCACCAGCAGAGGTGGGACCCAGGGTTACGAGCAGTACTTC | CATSRGGTQGYEQYF
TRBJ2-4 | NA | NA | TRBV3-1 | TGTGCCAGCAGCCAAGATTTGGTGGGATCAAACATTCAGTACTTC | CASSQDLVGSNIQYF
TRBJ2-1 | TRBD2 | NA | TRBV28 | TGTGCCAGCAGTTTCCGGACTAGCGGGAGTATTGATGAGCAGTTCTTC | CASSFRTSGSIDEQFF
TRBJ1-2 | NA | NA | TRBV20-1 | TGCAGTGCCCGCATAGGACGGTCGGTTGGCTACACCTTC | CSARIGRSVGYTF
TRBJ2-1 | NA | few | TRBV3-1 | TGTGCCAGCAGCCGACCGCCGGGACACGTTGAGCAGTTCTTC | CASSRPPGHVEQFF